This passage covers 11 T cell receptor beta chains from one sample sequenced in a study of blood T cell repertoires in COVID-19. Generated by immunoSEQ multiplex PCR, the TCRdb table keeps only in-frame clones and is missing some. Found here are a few hundred thousand clones, approximately 90% of them singletons; the top ten hold under 10%. Material: PBMCs or T cells enriched from blood (not recorded which). The receptors come from a man in his forties who had recovered from COVID-19.

The J gene is TRBJ1-1, the V gene TRBV10-3, with 7 bases that match TRBD1. Germline V gives CDR1 ENHRY, CDR2 SYGVKD. The CDR3 extends over 13 amino acids. The ends lost 11 bases at V and 0 bases at J; junction bases unmatched: 6. In nucleotides, the CDR3 is TGTGCCGCGGCGACAGGGATGAACACTGAAGCTTTCTTT. This codes for CAAATGMNTEAFF.

The chain employs TRBV28 and TRBJ1-3, with D unclear. The V end lost 2 bases, the J end lost 1 base, and 6 bases lay between the germline ends. The CDR3 length is 14 residues. The germline V gene has CDR1 MDHEN and CDR2 SYDVKM. The CDR3 spells CASSLTGSGNTIYF. The CDR3 DNA reads TGTGCCAGCAGTTTAACGGGGTCTGGAAACACCATATATTTT.

This clone was seen more than once but under ten times. The J gene is TRBJ2-3, the V gene TRBV7-3; 10 positions agree with TRBD2. Germline V gives CDR1 SGHTA, CDR2 FQGTGA. This CDR3 comprises 19 residues. J lost 0 bases, V lost 4 bases, and 13 bases had no gene match. CDR3 region: CASSSKEPGLAKSTDTQYF. The CDR3 DNA reads TGTGCCAGCAGCTCGAAGGAACCGGGACTAGCGAAAAGCACAGATACGCAGTATTTT.

This clone appeared once. The chain employs TRBV19 and TRBJ1-2, with 11 bases matching TRBD1. The ends lost 5 bases at V and 8 bases at J; junction bases unmatched: 7. The CDR3 runs to 14 residues. Germline assignment: CDR1 LNHDA and CDR2 SQIVND (reference sequence). This CDR3 reads CASSVGQGAGGYTF. CDR3 in DNA: TGTGCCAGTAGTGTCGGACAGGGGGCAGGCGGCTACACCTTC.

The chain is built from TRBV9 and TRBJ1-4; 7 positions agree with TRBD1. The trim removed 4 bases at V and 8 bases at J, leaving 11 bases unmatched. CDR1 SGDLS and CDR2 YYNGEE come from the germline V gene. The CDR3 sequence is 15 residues long. CDR3 sequence: CASSITGAWGEKLFF. The CDR3 nucleotides are TGTGCCAGCAGCATAACAGGGGCTTGGGGGGAAAAACTGTTTTTT.

The genes are TRBV29-1 and TRBJ1-2; D is possibly TRBD1 (6 bases). The V end lost 3 bases, the J end lost 9 bases, and 38 bases lay between the germline ends. Per germline, CDR1 SQVTM and CDR2 ANQGSEA. This CDR3 region has 20 residues. CDR3 residues: CSVEPLGRQADLLTMGSYTF. The CDR3 coding sequence is TGCAGCGTTGAGCCCTTGGGTCGACAGGCGGATCTATTAACTATGGGGAGCTACACCTTC.

This chain links TRBV4-2 with TRBJ2-2, with TRBD1 matching 7 bases. CDR1 is LGHNA, CDR2 YNFKEQ, per germline. The CDR3 sequence is 15 residues long. V shed 6 bases and J 1 base; nucleotides not matched to a gene: 5. The CDR3 DNA follows: TGTGCCAGCAGTCGGACAGGTTTGAACACCGGGGAGCTGTTTTTT. It encodes CASSRTGLNTGELFF.

This clone was recorded once. The V and J genes are TRBV28 and TRBJ2-2, with 11 bases identical to TRBD2. The CDR3 runs to 15 residues. The J segment lost 1 base and the V segment lost 9 bases, leaving 4 bases of the junction unmatched. Germline V CDR1 and CDR2: MDHEN, SYDVKM. The CDR3, as DNA: TGTGCCAGTAAGGGGACTAGCGGGAACACCGGGGAGCTGTTTTTT. It yields the protein CASKGTSGNTGELFF.

The chain combines TRBV15 with TRBJ1-6; D is possibly TRBD1 (6 bases). This CDR3 is 14 amino acids long. From germline, CDR1 is LNHNV and CDR2 YYDKDF (reference sequence). The V gene lost 5 bases and the J gene lost 10 bases, with 15 bases spanning the gap. CDR3: CATSFEGVRSPLHF. The CDR3 bases are TGTGCCACCAGCTTTGAGGGGGTTCGGTCACCCCTCCACTTT.

The V call is TRBV18, the J call TRBJ2-5; TRBD2 agrees at 9 bases. The germline gives CDR1 KGHSH, CDR2 LQKENI. The CDR3 contains 16 residues. V gave up 6 bases and J gave up 2 bases; unmatched junction bases: 10. DNA for the CDR3: TGTGCCAGCTCCCCTCTCCAGGCGGGGGGGCAAGAGACCCAGTACTTC. Translated: CASSPLQAGGQETQYF.

J is TRBJ1-5 and V is TRBV7-2; 7 bases map to TRBD1. The trim removed 4 bases at V and 7 bases at J, leaving 7 bases unmatched. Germline V gene sequence: CDR1 SGHTA, CDR2 FQGNSA. CDR3 size: 14 residues. CDR3: CASSSTGVGQPQHF. In DNA form, the CDR3 reads TGTGCCAGCAGCTCTACAGGGGTAGGGCAGCCCCAGCATTTT.